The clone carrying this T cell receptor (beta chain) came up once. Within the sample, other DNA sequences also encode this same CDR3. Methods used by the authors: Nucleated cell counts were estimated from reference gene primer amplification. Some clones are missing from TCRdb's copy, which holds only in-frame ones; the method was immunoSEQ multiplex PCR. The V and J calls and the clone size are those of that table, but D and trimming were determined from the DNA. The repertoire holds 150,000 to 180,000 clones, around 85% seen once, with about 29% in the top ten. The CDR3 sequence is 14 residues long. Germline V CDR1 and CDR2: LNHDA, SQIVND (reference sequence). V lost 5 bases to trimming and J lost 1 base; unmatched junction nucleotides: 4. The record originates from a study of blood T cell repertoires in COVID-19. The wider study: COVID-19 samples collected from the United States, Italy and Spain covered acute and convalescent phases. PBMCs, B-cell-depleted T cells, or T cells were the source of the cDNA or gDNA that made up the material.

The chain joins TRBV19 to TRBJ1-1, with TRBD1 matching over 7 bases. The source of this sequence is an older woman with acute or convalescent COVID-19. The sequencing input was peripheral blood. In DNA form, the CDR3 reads TGTGCCAGTAGTCTTAGACAGGGGAACACTGAAGCTTTCTTT. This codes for CASSLRQGNTEAFF.